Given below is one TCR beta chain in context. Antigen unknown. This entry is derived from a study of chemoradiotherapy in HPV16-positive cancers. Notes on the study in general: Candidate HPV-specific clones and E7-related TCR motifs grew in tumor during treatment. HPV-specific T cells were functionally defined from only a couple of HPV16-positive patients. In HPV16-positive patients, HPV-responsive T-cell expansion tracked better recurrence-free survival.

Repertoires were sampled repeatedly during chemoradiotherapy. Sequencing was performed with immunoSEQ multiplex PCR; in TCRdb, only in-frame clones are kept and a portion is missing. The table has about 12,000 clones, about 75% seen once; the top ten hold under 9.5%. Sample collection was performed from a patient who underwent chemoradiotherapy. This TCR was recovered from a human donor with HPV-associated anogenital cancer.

This CDR3 reads CASSVGQITDTQYF. The DNA of the CDR3 is TGTGCCAGTAGTGTAGGACAGATCACAGATACGCAGTATTTT. The V gene is TRBV19, the J gene TRBJ2-3, with TRBD1 as a possible D gene (6 bases). The V gene's germline CDR1 is LNHDA and CDR2 SQIVND (reference sequence). Trimming left V 5 bases short and J 2 bases short, with 11 bases between. This CDR3 is 14 amino acids long.